The T cell receptor (beta chain) described here comes from a study of blood T cell repertoires in COVID-19. This table comes from immunoSEQ multiplex PCR, and its TCRdb copy is limited to in-frame clones, with some not included. The table includes about 97,000 clones, roughly 87% detected once. CDR1 is LGHNA, CDR2 YNFKEQ, per germline. Trimming took off 1 base at V and 10 bases at J, with 8 bases between the two ends. This CDR3 is 13 amino acids long. The sequence was obtained from a woman aged 45-65 years with COVID-19, enrolled during active disease. The sample comprised peripheral blood. The chain recombines TRBV4-2 with TRBJ1-6; tentative D call: TRBD1 (5 bases). The CDR3 bases are TGTGCCAGCAGCCAAGTTGGGGCCTCACCCCTCCACTTT. The encoded protein is CASSQVGASPLHF.